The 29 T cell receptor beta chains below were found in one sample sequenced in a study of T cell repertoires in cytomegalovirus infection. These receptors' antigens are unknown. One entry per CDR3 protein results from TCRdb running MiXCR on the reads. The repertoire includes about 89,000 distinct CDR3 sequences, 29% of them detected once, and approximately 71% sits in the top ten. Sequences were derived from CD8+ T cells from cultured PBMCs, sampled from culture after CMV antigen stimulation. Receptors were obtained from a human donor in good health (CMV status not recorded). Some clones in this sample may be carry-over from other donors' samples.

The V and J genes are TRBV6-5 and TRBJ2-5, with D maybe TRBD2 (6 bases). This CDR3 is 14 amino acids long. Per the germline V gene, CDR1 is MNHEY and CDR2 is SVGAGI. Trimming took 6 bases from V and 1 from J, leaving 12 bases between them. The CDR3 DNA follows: TGTGCCAGCAGCCCGGGAGCCAGCCAAGAGACCCAGTACTTC. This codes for CASSPGASQETQYF.

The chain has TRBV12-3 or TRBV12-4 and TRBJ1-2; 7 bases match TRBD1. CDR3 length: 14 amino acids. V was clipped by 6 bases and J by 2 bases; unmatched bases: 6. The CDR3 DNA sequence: TGTGCCAGCAGGGGGACAGCTCCCAACTATGGCTACACCTTC. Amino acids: CASRGTAPNYGYTF.

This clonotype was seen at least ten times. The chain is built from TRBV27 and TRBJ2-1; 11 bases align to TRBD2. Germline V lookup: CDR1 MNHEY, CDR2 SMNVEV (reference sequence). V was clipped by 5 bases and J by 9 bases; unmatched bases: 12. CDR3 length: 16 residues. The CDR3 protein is CASSARLAGWGGEQFF. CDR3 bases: TGTGCCAGCAGTGCCCGACTAGCGGGGTGGGGGGGTGAGCAGTTCTTC.

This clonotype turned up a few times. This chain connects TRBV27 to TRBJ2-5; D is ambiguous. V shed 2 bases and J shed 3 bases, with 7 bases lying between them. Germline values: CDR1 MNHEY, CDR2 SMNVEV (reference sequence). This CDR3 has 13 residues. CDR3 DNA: TGTGCCAGCAGTTTAGGCTTCGAAGAGACCCAGTACTTC. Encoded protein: CASSLGFEETQYF.

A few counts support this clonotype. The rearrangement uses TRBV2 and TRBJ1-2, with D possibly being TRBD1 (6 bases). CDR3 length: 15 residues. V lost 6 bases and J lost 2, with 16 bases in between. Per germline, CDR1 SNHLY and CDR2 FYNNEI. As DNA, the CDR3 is TGTGCCAGCAGAAAGAATCAGGGGATAAACTATGGCTACACCTTC. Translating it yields CASRKNQGINYGYTF.

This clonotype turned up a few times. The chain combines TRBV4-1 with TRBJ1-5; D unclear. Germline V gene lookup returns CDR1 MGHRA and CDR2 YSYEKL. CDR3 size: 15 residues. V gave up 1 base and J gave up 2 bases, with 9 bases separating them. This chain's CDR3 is CASSQVWAGNQPQHF. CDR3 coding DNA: TGCGCCAGCAGCCAAGTTTGGGCTGGCAATCAGCCCCAGCATTTT.

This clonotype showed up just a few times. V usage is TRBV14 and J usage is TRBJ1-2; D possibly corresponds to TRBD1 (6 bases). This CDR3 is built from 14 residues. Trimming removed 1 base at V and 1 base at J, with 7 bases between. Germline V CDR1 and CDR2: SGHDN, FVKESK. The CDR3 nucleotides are TGTGCCAGCAGCCAAGGACAGGTTAACTATGGCTACACCTTC. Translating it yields CASSQGQVNYGYTF.

CDR3 DNA sequence: TGTGCCAGCAGCTTAATTTCGGTTAGCACAGATACGCAGTATTTT. It is translated as CASSLISVSTDTQYF. V and J are TRBV11-2 and TRBJ2-3; D is ambiguous. Germline-derived CDR1 and CDR2 are SGHAT and FQNNGV. This CDR3 spans 15 amino acids. Trimming pared 2 bases from V and 0 bases from J, leaving 9 bases between.

CDR3 nucleotide sequence: TGTGCCAGCAGCTCCTCAGGAAAACAGGAAAAACTGTTTTTT. This codes for CASSSSGKQEKLFF. V and J are TRBV7-9 and TRBJ1-4; D is ambiguous. The ends were cut back, 4 bases at V and 8 bases at J, with 14 bases in the middle. CDR3 length: 14 amino acids. Germline V CDR1 and CDR2: SEHNR, FQNEAQ (reference sequence).

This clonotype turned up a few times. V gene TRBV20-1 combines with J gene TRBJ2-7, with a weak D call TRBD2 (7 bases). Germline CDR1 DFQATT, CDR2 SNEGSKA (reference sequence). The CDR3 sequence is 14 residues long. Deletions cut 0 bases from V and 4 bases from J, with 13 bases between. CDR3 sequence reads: CSARDRGGGYEQYF. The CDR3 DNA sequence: TGCAGTGCTAGAGATCGGGGAGGGGGTTACGAGCAGTACTTC.

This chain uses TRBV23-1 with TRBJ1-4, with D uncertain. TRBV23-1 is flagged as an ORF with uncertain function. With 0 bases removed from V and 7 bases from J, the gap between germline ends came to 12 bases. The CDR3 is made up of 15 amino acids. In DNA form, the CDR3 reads TGCGCCAGCAGTCAATCGGAGGAGGGTGGTGAAAAACTGTTTTTT. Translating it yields CASSQSEEGGEKLFF.

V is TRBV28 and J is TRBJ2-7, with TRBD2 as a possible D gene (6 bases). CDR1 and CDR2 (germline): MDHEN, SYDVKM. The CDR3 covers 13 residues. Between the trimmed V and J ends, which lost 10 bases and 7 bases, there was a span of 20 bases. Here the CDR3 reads CAIGGTSYLEQYF. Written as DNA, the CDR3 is TGTGCCATCGGCGGGACTTCATACCTTGAGCAGTACTTC.

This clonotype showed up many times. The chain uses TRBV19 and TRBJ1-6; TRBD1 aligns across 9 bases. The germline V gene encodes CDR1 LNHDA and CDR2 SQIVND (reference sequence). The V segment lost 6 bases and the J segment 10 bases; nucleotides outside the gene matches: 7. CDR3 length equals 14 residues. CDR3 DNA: TGTGCCAGTAGGGACAGGGGCGAGGGCTCACCCCTCCACTTT. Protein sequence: CASRDRGEGSPLHF.

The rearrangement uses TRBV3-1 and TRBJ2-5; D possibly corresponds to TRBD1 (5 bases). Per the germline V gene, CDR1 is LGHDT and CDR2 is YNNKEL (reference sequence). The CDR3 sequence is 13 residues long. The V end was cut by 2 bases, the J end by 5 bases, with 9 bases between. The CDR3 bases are TGTGCCAGCAGCCAACAGGGTAGGGAGACCCAGTACTTC. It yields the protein CASSQQGRETQYF.

The CDR3 here is CASSRGPSTEAFF. CDR3 nucleotides: TGTGCCAGCAGCCGTGGACCCTCCACTGAAGCTTTCTTT. The chain employs TRBV5-4 and TRBJ1-1, with D hard to call. This CDR3 is 13 amino acids long. Germline loops: CDR1 SGHNT, CDR2 YYREEE (reference sequence). The germline V and J ends were trimmed by 4 bases and 4 bases, with 11 bases remaining between them.

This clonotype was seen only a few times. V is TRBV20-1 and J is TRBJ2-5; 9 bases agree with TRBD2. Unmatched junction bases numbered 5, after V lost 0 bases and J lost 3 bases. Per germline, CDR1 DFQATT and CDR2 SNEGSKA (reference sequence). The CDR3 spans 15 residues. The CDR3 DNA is TGCAGTGCTAGAGATGGGTCTAGCGGGAAAGAGACCCAGTACTTC. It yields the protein CSARDGSSGKETQYF.

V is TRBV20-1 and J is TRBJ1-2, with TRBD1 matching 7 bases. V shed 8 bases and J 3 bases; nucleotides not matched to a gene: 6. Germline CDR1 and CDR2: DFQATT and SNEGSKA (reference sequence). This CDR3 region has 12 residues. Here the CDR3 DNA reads TGCAGTTCGAAGGGGGCCCACTATGGCTACACCTTC. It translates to CSSKGAHYGYTF.

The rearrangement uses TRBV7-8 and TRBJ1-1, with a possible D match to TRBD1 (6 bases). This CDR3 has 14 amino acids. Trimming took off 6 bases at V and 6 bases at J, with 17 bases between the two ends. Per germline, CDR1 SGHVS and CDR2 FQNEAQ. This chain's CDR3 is CASRLRGHVAEAFF. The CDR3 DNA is TGTGCCAGCAGACTTAGGGGACACGTAGCTGAAGCTTTCTTT.

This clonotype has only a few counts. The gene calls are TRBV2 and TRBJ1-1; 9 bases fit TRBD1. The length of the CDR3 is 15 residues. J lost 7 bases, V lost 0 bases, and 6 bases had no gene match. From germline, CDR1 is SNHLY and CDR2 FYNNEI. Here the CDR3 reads CASSEALDRGGEAFF. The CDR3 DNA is TGTGCCAGCAGTGAAGCGCTGGACAGGGGAGGTGAAGCTTTCTTT.

CDR3 sequence reads: CASGLGPGDMAEAFF. The CDR3 DNA reads as TGTGCTAGTGGTCTGGGGCCAGGGGATATGGCTGAAGCTTTCTTT. The rearrangement joins TRBV12-5 to TRBJ1-1, with a weak D call TRBD1 (6 bases). The ends were cut back, 5 bases at V and 6 bases at J, with 19 bases in the middle. The CDR3 sequence is 15 residues long. The V gene's germline CDR1 is LGHNT and CDR2 FRNRAP.

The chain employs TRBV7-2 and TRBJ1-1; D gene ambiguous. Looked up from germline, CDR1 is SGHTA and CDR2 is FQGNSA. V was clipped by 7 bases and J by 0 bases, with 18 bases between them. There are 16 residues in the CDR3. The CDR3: CASKATALLLNTEAFF. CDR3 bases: TGTGCCAGCAAGGCGACCGCACTACTACTGAACACTGAAGCTTTCTTT.

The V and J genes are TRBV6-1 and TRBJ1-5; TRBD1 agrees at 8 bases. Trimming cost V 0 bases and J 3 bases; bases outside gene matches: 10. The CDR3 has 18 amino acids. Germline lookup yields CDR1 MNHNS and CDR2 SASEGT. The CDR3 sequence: CASSEAPGGSSSNQPQHF. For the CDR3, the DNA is TGTGCCAGCAGTGAAGCCCCAGGGGGCTCTTCCTCCAATCAGCCCCAGCATTTT.

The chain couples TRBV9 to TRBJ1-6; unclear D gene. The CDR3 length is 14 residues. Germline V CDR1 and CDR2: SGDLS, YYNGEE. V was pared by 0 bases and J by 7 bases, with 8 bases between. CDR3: CASSVGGPNSPLHF. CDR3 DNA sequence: TGTGCCAGCAGCGTAGGAGGCCCAAATTCACCCCTCCACTTT.

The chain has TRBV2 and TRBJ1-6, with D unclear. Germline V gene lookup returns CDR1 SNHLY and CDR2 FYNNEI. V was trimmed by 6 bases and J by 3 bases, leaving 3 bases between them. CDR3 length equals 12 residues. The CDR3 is CASRLYNSPLHF. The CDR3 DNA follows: TGTGCCAGCAGACTCTATAATTCACCCCTCCACTTT. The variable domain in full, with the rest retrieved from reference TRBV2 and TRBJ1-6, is EPEVTQTPSHQVTQMGQEVILRCVPISNHLYFYWYRQILGQKVEFLVSFYNNEISEKSEIFDDQFSVERPDGSNFTLKIRSTKLEDSAMYFCASRLYNSPLHFGNGTRLTVT.

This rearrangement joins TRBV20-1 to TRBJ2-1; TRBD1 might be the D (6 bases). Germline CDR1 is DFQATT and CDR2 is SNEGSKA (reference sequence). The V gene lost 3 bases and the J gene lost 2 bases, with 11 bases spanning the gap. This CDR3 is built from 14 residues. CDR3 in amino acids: CSASRQETYNEQFF. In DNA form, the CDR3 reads TGCAGTGCTAGTCGACAGGAGACCTACAATGAGCAGTTCTTC.

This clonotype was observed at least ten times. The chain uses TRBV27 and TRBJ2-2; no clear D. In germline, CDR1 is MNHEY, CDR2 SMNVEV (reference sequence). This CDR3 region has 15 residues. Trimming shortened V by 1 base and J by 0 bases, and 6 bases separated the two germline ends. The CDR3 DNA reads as TGTGCCAGCAGTTTATTAGGATCGAACACCGGGGAGCTGTTTTTT. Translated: CASSLLGSNTGELFF.

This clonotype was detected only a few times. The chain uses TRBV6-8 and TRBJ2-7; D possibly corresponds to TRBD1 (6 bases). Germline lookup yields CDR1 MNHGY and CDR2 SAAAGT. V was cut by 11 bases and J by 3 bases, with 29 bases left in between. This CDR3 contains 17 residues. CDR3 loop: CAGVRGRGRYCYYEQYF. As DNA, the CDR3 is TGTGCCGGAGTAAGAGGCAGGGGAAGGTACTGTTACTACGAGCAGTACTTC.

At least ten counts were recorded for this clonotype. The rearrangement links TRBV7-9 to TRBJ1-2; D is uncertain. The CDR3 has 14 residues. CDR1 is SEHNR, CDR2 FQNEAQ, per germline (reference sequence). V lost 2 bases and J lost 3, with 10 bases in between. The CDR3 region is CASSLRSLDYGYTF. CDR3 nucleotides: TGTGCCAGCAGCTTAAGGTCGTTAGACTATGGCTACACCTTC.

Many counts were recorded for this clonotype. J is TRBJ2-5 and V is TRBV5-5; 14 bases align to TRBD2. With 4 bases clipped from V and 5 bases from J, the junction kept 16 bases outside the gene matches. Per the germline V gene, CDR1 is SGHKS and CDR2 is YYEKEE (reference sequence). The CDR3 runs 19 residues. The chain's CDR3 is CASSLAPGTSGGRRETQYF. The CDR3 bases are TGTGCCAGCAGCCTCGCTCCCGGGACTAGCGGGGGCCGCCGGGAGACCCAGTACTTC.